These T cell receptor beta chains were read from a single sample in a study of T cells after yellow fever vaccination. TCRdb fed the 5' RACE reads into MiXCR, producing one record per CDR3 protein. The repertoire includes about 85,000 distinct CDR3 sequences, 13% of them detected once, and approximately 25% sits in the top ten. The specimen was CD8+ T cells not binding an NS4B(214-222) dextramer, sorted from PBMCs, collected approximately 20 days after the first yellow fever vaccination. The receptors come from a man younger than 30 who received the YFV17D yellow fever vaccine. CDR3s leave out the opening cysteine and the closing phenylalanine or tryptophan. Fields, in order: V gene, CDR3 protein.

v_call: TRBV6-5; cdr3_aa: ASRTRTEAF
v_call: TRBV27; cdr3_aa: ASSLLEAHAETPGRGYT
v_call: TRBV27; cdr3_aa: ASSSRTGGSYEQY
v_call: TRBV7-2; cdr3_aa: ASSLGTGGDTQY
v_call: TRBV20-1; cdr3_aa: SAVWTSGGPNTDTQY
v_call: TRBV20-1; cdr3_aa: SARSFSDSGIYGYT
v_call: TRBV29-1; cdr3_aa: SVMEVDTGELF
v_call: TRBV12-3/TRBV12-4; cdr3_aa: ASTLAGQGNEKLF
v_call: TRBV6-6; cdr3_aa: ASSPGQGGT
v_call: TRBV19; cdr3_aa: ASSSMAGFQPQH
v_call: TRBV12-3/TRBV12-4; cdr3_aa: ASNMGANTQY
v_call: TRBV6-5; cdr3_aa: ASSYSGLAGRYEQY
v_call: TRBV29-1; cdr3_aa: SVVTLNTGELF
v_call: TRBV11-2; cdr3_aa: ASSLPGLNTGELF
v_call: TRBV13; cdr3_aa: ASSSAGLAAYNEQF
v_call: TRBV7-2; cdr3_aa: ASSSGTGLNQPQH
v_call: TRBV4-2; cdr3_aa: ASSPLTSGGDTQY
v_call: TRBV20-1; cdr3_aa: SATGTTNNEQF
v_call: TRBV27; cdr3_aa: ASSLFGLAGGYTGELF
v_call: TRBV20-1; cdr3_aa: SARRSTENYGYT
v_call: TRBV18; cdr3_aa: ASSPRAGSDEQF
v_call: TRBV19; cdr3_aa: ASSWRPSYEQY
v_call: TRBV6-1; cdr3_aa: ASSKQGARNEQF
v_call: TRBV7-2; cdr3_aa: ASSFRVSGPEQF
v_call: TRBV29-1; cdr3_aa: SVEDRSSGPEAF
v_call: TRBV7-9; cdr3_aa: ASSPGQGTADTQY
v_call: TRBV7-2; cdr3_aa: ASSRRGPEGGNTIY
v_call: TRBV4-3; cdr3_aa: ASSQDSNLMNTEAF
v_call: TRBV3-1; cdr3_aa: ASSHRDSKTYNEQF
v_call: TRBV20-1; cdr3_aa: SASDDRYSNQPQH
v_call: TRBV3-1; cdr3_aa: ASSHDFTDTQY